A selection of T cell receptor beta chains follows, all from one sample in a study of cytomegalovirus exposure and HLA in healthy donors. Sequencing was performed with immunoSEQ multiplex PCR; in TCRdb, only in-frame clones are kept and a portion is missing. The data hold approximately 80,000 clones, with over 70% observed a single time. The specimen was PBMCs. All receptors come from a man under 40 in good health and CMV-seropositive. CDR3s include the opening cysteine and the closing phenylalanine or tryptophan. The D gene is left open where the match is weak. Size values are once, few and many counts, or a class for expanded clones, and some rows have none.

V gene	D gene	J gene	clone size	CDR3 DNA	CDR3 protein
TRBV2	NA	TRBJ2-3	NA	TGTGCCAGCATAAGTAGTCACGGTACAGATACGCAGTATTTT	CASISSHGTDTQYF
TRBV5-6	NA	TRBJ2-7	NA	TGTGCCAGCAGCTTGTACAACGGGGGGCTCAAGGACGAGCAGTACTTC	CASSLYNGGLKDEQYF
TRBV30	NA	TRBJ1-5	NA	TGTGCCTGGGCGCGGGGCGCGAGCAATCAGCCCCAGCATTTT	CAWARGASNQPQHF
TRBV4-3	TRBD2	TRBJ2-6	few	TGCGCCAGCAGCCAAGATCGGGCACTAGCGGAAAGCTCTGGGGCCAACGTCCTGACTTTC	CASSQDRALAESSGANVLTF
TRBV7-9	NA	TRBJ1-1	NA	TGTGCCAGCAGCTCCTACGAGAGCACTGAAGCTTTCTTT	CASSSYESTEAFF
TRBV6-7	NA	TRBJ1-4	NA	TGTGCCAGCTTAACGAGGGATAATGAAAAACTGTTTTTT	CASLTRDNEKLFF
TRBV9	NA	TRBJ1-5	NA	TGTGCCAGCAGCGTAGGAGCGGGGGCGGGTCAGCCCCAGCATTTT	CASSVGAGAGQPQHF
TRBV4-3	NA	TRBJ2-7	few	TGCGCCAGCAGCCAAGAAGGGACACTGCGCGAGCAGTACTTC	CASSQEGTLREQYF
TRBV7-6	NA	TRBJ1-1	few	TGTGCCAGCAGCACCGTACAGGGTGAGGACACTGAAGCTTTCTTT	CASSTVQGEDTEAFF
TRBV5-6	TRBD1	TRBJ1-2	NA	TGTGCCAGCAGCTTGAGACAGGGGGATGGCTACACCTTC	CASSLRQGDGYTF
TRBV19	NA	TRBJ1-5	NA	TGTGCCAGTAGTATACCAGGGGAGATTAGTAATCAGCCCCAGCATTTT	CASSIPGEISNQPQHF
TRBV19	NA	TRBJ1-1	once	TGTGCCAGCAGGGAATATTCAGGGGCACAAGTATCTGAAGCTTTCTTT	CASREYSGAQVSEAFF
TRBV6-6	NA	TRBJ1-5	once	TGTGCCAGCAGTTACCCCCAGAGCAGGAAAAATCAGCCCCAGCATTTT	CASSYPQSRKNQPQHF
TRBV11-3	NA	TRBJ2-1	NA	TGTGCCAGCAGCTTAGAATCGTCCGGGGTCTTTTACAATGAGCAGTTCTTC	CASSLESSGVFYNEQFF
TRBV4-3	NA	TRBJ2-3	NA	TGCGCCAGCAGCCAAGATCTTGACAGTTACTTGCAGTATTTT	CASSQDLDSYLQYF
TRBV27	TRBD1	TRBJ2-5	few	TGTGCCAGCAGTTTCCGACAGGGGTATAGGGAGACCCAGTACTTC	CASSFRQGYRETQYF
TRBV15	NA	TRBJ2-1	once	TGTGCCACCAGTGTAGGGTTGGCTAGCGATATCGACAATGAGCAGTTCTTC	CATSVGLASDIDNEQFF
TRBV7-9	NA	TRBJ1-4	NA	TGTGCCAGCAGCCCAACGGGTCATAATGAAAAACTGTTTTTT	CASSPTGHNEKLFF
TRBV28	NA	TRBJ2-7	NA	TGTGCCAGCACCCCTGGGCCCTCCGACTCCTACGAGCAGTACTTC	CASTPGPSDSYEQYF
TRBV27	TRBD2	TRBJ2-2	NA	TGTGCCAGCAGTTTACTACTAGCGGGAGGGCCTGGGGAGCTGTTTTTT	CASSLLLAGGPGELFF
TRBV2	TRBD1	TRBJ2-7	NA	TGTGCCAGCAGTGGGGACAGCTACGAGCAGTACTTC	CASSGDSYEQYF
TRBV10-3	NA	TRBJ2-4	NA	TGTGCCACTTTAGACACCTCCAAAAACATTCAGTACTTC	CATLDTSKNIQYF
TRBV7-9	TRBD2	TRBJ2-3	NA	TGTGCCAGCAGCTCATGGACTGCAGCGGGGGTGGATACGCAGTATTTT	CASSSWTAAGVDTQYF
TRBV4-2	TRBD1	TRBJ2-2	NA	TGTGCCAGCAGCCAAGATCGGGGGACAGGGATCACCGGGGAGCTGTTTTTT	CASSQDRGTGITGELFF
TRBV6-6	TRBD1	TRBJ1-3	once	TGTGCCAGCAGTACACAGGGGAGAGATGCTGGAAACACCATATATTTT	CASSTQGRDAGNTIYF
TRBV28	NA	TRBJ1-1	once	TGTGCCAGCAGTTTATCTGAGGACTACTCCGCTGAAGCTTTCTTT	CASSLSEDYSAEAFF
TRBV9	TRBD1	TRBJ1-2	NA	TGTGCCAGCAGCGTGGGCCTACAGGGGGCGGATGGCTACACCTTC	CASSVGLQGADGYTF
TRBV30	TRBD1	TRBJ2-1	NA	TGTGCCTGGGCCTCGACAGGGAGTGAGCAGTTCTTC	CAWASTGSEQFF
TRBV6-5	TRBD1	TRBJ2-7	few	TGTGCCAGCAGACAGGGGACCTACGAGCAGTACTTC	CASRQGTYEQYF
TRBV10-3	NA	TRBJ1-2	NA	TGTGCCATCAGTGACGGGCAGGGCCACGGCTATGGCTACACCTTC	CAISDGQGHGYGYTF
TRBV19	NA	TRBJ1-1	NA	TGTGCCAGTAGTATAACCGGGGAAGCTTTCTTT	CASSITGEAFF
TRBV6-5	NA	TRBJ2-3	NA	TGTGCCAGCAACTTGGGGGGTTTGCAGTATTTT	CASNLGGLQYF
TRBV5-1	TRBD1	TRBJ1-2	NA	TGCGCCAGCAGCGGACCGGGACAGGGGGCCCCGAACTATGGCTACACCTTC	CASSGPGQGAPNYGYTF
TRBV18	TRBD2	TRBJ2-1	NA	TGTGCCAGCTCGCTTACGGGACTAGCGGGACAAAATCAGCAGTTCTTC	CASSLTGLAGQNQQFF
TRBV7-2	NA	TRBJ1-2	NA	TGTGCCAGCAGCTGGGGCGGAGGGGCTACTAACTATGGCTACACCTTC	CASSWGGGATNYGYTF
TRBV7-3	TRBD2	TRBJ2-3	NA	TGTGCCAGCAGCGTCAGCGGGAGACAAGATACGCAGTATTTT	CASSVSGRQDTQYF
TRBV2	NA	TRBJ1-6	NA	TGTGCCAGCAGTGTACAAGGGGGTAGGGATTCACCCCTCCACTTT	CASSVQGGRDSPLHF
TRBV5-4	NA	TRBJ1-5	few	TGTGCCAGCAGCAAGGGAGGTCCCGGGGCTAGCAATCAGCCCCAGCATTTT	CASSKGGPGASNQPQHF
TRBV11-2	NA	TRBJ2-1	NA	TGTGCCAGCAGCTTAGAAATCTGGGGCGGAGACTACAATGAGCAGTTCTTC	CASSLEIWGGDYNEQFF
TRBV4-1	NA	TRBJ2-3	NA	TGCGCCAGCAGCCAAGTCGGCGGTCGAGATACGCAGTATTTT	CASSQVGGRDTQYF
TRBV11-2	TRBD1	TRBJ2-5	NA	TGTGCCAGCAGCCCCGGGACAGTAAAAGAGACCCAGTACTTC	CASSPGTVKETQYF
TRBV30	TRBD1	TRBJ2-5	NA	TGTGCCGGTGAACGGGACAGGGCCGAGACCCAGTACTTC	CAGERDRAETQYF
TRBV18	NA	TRBJ1-5	NA	TGTGCCAGCTCACCGAGTAGTAATCAGCCCCAGCATTTT	CASSPSSNQPQHF
TRBV14	TRBD1	TRBJ2-1	NA	TGTGCCAGCAGCCAAGTAGGGACAGCAGTATACAATGAGCAGTTCTTC	CASSQVGTAVYNEQFF
TRBV7-2	NA	TRBJ1-5	few	TGTGCCAGCAGCCTTGCCGGGACACAAATTTATCAGCCCCAGCATTTT	CASSLAGTQIYQPQHF
TRBV30	NA	TRBJ2-2	NA	TGTGCCTGGACTAGTCACCTTGCGAACACCGGGGAGCTGTTTTTT	CAWTSHLANTGELFF
TRBV15	NA	TRBJ1-2	NA	TGTGCCACCAGCAGAGGGGGCGGGGGGGCCAACTATGGCTACACCTTC	CATSRGGGGANYGYTF
TRBV14	TRBD1	TRBJ2-7	NA	TGTGCCAGCAGCCAGACAGGGGGTAGCGAGCAGTACTTC	CASSQTGGSEQYF
TRBV18	TRBD1	TRBJ2-7	few	TGTGCCAGCTCACGGACAGGGGGTGTTTTTGCCGAACCCTTC	CASSRTGGVFAEPF
TRBV15	NA	TRBJ1-1	NA	TGTGCCACCAGCAGAGGGATCACAGGGAAGAACACTGAAGCTTTCTTT	CATSRGITGKNTEAFF
TRBV28	NA	TRBJ1-1	NA	TGTGCCAGCAGTTTAGGGGGGTTCGGGGTGAACACTGAAGCTTTCTTT	CASSLGGFGVNTEAFF